The T cell receptor beta chain described here comes from a study of CD8+CD57+ T cells in acquired aplastic anemia (dated by TCRdb to the late 2010s). Looking at the study overall: A mean of 3.2 ug of DNA, ranging from about 0.19 to 27.4 ug, was extracted from sorted CD4+ and CD8+ cells. CD8+CD57+ expansion was defined as a frequency above the mean frequency observed in healthy subjects. Study-wide findings and limitations: Patients and healthy controls showed no significant difference in CD8+ Simpson's diversity (P=0.060). Although roughly 30 CD8+ CDR3 sequences were shared by patients and controls, these sequences appeared highly expressed in patients and within the immunodominant clones of patients.

The germline V gene specifies SGHTA as CDR1 and FQGNSA as CDR2. CDR3 length: 15 amino acids, cysteine to phenylalanine. Of all the DNA, just the CDR3 is kept, 45 bases in frame from base 1. V lost 3 bases and J lost 0 bases; the stretch between them is 10 bases long. The patients picked for sequencing were ones in whom flow cytometry had shown an expansion of CD8+CD57+ cells. Every patient had a diagnosis of severe acquired aplastic anemia based on International Study of Aplastic Anemia and Agranulocytosis and Camitta criteria. At the time blood was sampled, none of the patients had received any therapy. The study deep-sequenced TCR repertoires of sorted CD4+ and CD8+ blood T cells from severe aplastic anemia patients and healthy subjects. In the USA, patient enrollment took place under clinicaltrials.gov protocols 00001620, 01623167, 00001397, 00071045, 00081523 and 00961064. Ficoll-Paque density gradient centrifugation was used to isolate peripheral blood mononuclear cells. Before DNA extraction, CD4+ and CD8+ T cells were sorted by FACS or by magnetic beads.

TCR beta VDJ combination and CDR3 sequence profiling used genomic DNA as the template. TCR repertoire sequencing was run on an Illumina HiSeq 2000. As for how the authors treated the data: TRBV/TRBJ rearrangement plots, CDR3 size and DJ length profiles, and Simpson's diversity index were used to assess repertoires. The most abundant DNA sequence in the deep sequencing data was taken as the immunodominant clone. CDR3 amino acid sequences were screened for sharing across subjects and compared with published repertoires and the VDJdb database. The raw public data were reprocessed by TCRdb itself: fastp quality trimming at Q25, MiXCR clonotype calling, in-frame beta chains only. All rows with the same CDR3 protein become a single entry with the most common DNA and genes. The authors' filters were not applied to this entry. This sample is represented by 200,000 or so distinct CDR3 sequences; over 40% of them were singletons. About 20% of the sample is in the top ten clones.

As concerns this clonotype: Its antigen remains unidentified. No clone much larger than this one lies a single base away; base qualities are absent.

This receptor was obtained from a human donor with aplastic anemia. The rearranged segments are TRBV7-2 and TRBJ2-3, with a weak D call of TRBD2 (7 bases match). The sequenced material came from sorted CD4+, CD8+, or CD8+CD57+ T cells (not recorded which) from PBMCs. The CDR3 region reads CASSLAGASTDTQYF. The sequenced DNA: TGTGCCAGCAGCTTGGCGGGGGCGAGCACAGATACGCAGTATTTT.